Listed below are T cell receptor beta chains from one sample, sequenced in a study of shared clonotypes between healthy human individuals. Sequenced by immunoSEQ multiplex PCR; TCRdb stores in-frame clones only, minus some. The table includes approximately 500,000 clones, 90% to 96% detected once. The sequencing input was naive CD4+ T cells sorted from blood. These receptors were taken from a woman in her twenties or thirties in good health. CDR3s include the opening cysteine and the closing phenylalanine or tryptophan. Fields, in order: D gene, V gene, J gene, clone size, CDR3 DNA, CDR3 protein. D genes are given only for firm matches. Not all rows give a size; the values are once, few, many and, for expanded clones, a class.

>TRBD2|TRBV5-1|TRBJ2-2|-
TGCGCCAGCAGCTTGTCGGGACTAGGGAACACCGGGGAGCTGTTTTTT
CASSLSGLGNTGELFF
>-|TRBV7-9|TRBJ2-7|-
TGTGCCAGCAGCTTATCCCCGGGACACGTCTACGAGCAGTACTTC
CASSLSPGHVYEQYF
>-|TRBV28|TRBJ1-1|-
TGTGCCAGCCTACTCATAGGACAGCCGAACACTGAAGCTTTCTTT
CASLLIGQPNTEAFF
>TRBD2|TRBV5-1|TRBJ2-4|-
TGCGCCAGCAGCTTTTCAGACCAGCGGGGTCTAAACATTCAGTACTTC
CASSFSDQRGLNIQYF
>-|TRBV18|TRBJ2-5|once
TGTGCCAGCTCACCACGGCAAAACCAAGAGACCCAGTACTTC
CASSPRQNQETQYF
>-|TRBV5-1|TRBJ2-7|-
TGCGCCAGCAGATTTACAGGGGAGGGCTACGAGCAGTACTTC
CASRFTGEGYEQYF
>-|TRBV27|TRBJ2-7|-
TGTGCCAGCGGGCAACAGGGATTGCCGTACGAGCAGTACTTC
CASGQQGLPYEQYF
>-|TRBV28|TRBJ1-5|-
TGTGCCACACGGCAGTATAGCAATCAGCCCCAGCATTTT
CATRQYSNQPQHF
>-|TRBV11-2|TRBJ2-3|-
TGTGCCAGCAGCTTAAAGGTTGCAGGGCCAGATACGCAGTATTTT
CASSLKVAGPDTQYF
>TRBD2|TRBV4-2|TRBJ2-7|few
TGTGCCAGCAGCCAAGGGGGCGGGAGGGCCCACGAGCAGTACTTC
CASSQGGGRAHEQYF
>TRBD2|TRBV13|TRBJ2-5|-
TGTGCCAGCAGCTCAAGGGCTAGCGGAGTGGGGCGGGAGACCCAGTACTTC
CASSSRASGVGRETQYF
>TRBD2|TRBV2|TRBJ2-7|-
TGTGCCAGCAGTGAAGCTCCTAGCGGGCCCGACGAGCAGTACTTC
CASSEAPSGPDEQYF
>-|TRBV19|TRBJ2-2|once
TGTGCCAGTAGTATAGCCAGAAACACCGGGGAGCTGTTTTTT
CASSIARNTGELFF
>-|TRBV2|TRBJ2-2|-
TGTGCCAGCAGTGAATTCAACACCGGGGAGCTGTTTTTT
CASSEFNTGELFF
>TRBD1|TRBV2|TRBJ2-7|-
TGTGCCAGCACCGGACAGGGTCAACGATCGGGTGAGCAGTACTTC
CASTGQGQRSGEQYF
>-|TRBV6-1|TRBJ1-2|-
TGTGCCAGCAGGGATCCGGGAATGGGCTATGGCTACACCTTC
CASRDPGMGYGYTF
>-|TRBV7-9|TRBJ1-5|-
TGTGCCAGCAGCTTATGGAGTCAGCCCCAGCATTTT
CASSLWSQPQHF
>TRBD2|TRBV5-1|TRBJ2-7|-
TGCGCCAGCAGCTTGGGGACTAGCGGGTCGGACGAGCAGTACTTC
CASSLGTSGSDEQYF
>-|TRBV7-9|TRBJ1-5|few
TGTGCCAGCAGCCCATTACAGGGAAATCAGCCCCAGCATTTT
CASSPLQGNQPQHF
>-|TRBV19|TRBJ1-2|-
TGTGCCAGTAGTATGGAAGGGCGCTATGGCTACACCTTC
CASSMEGRYGYTF
>-|TRBV5-4|TRBJ2-7|-
TGTGCCAGCAGCTTGGACCAGGGGTCTGACGAGCAGTACTTC
CASSLDQGSDEQYF
>TRBD1|TRBV18|TRBJ1-1|-
TGTGCCAGCTCACCAGGGCGGGACAGGGTCGTCACTGAAGCTTTCTTT
CASSPGRDRVVTEAFF
>TRBD2|TRBV5-1|TRBJ2-2|-
TGCGCCAGCAGCTCGGGTTCCATTCGGGCGGGAGTCCGGGAGCTGTTTTTT
CASSSGSIRAGVRELFF
>TRBD1|TRBV6-5|TRBJ2-7|-
TGTGCCAGCACTGACGGGACAGGGTCCTACGAGCAGTACTTC
CASTDGTGSYEQYF
>-|TRBV7-8|TRBJ2-7|-
TGTGCCAGCAGCTTAGGTGGTCATGATGACTACGAGCAGTACTTC
CASSLGGHDDYEQYF
>TRBD1|TRBV28|TRBJ1-5|-
TGTGCCAGCAGGGAGGGACAGGGTTATAGCAATCAGCCCCAGCATTTT
CASREGQGYSNQPQHF
>-|TRBV5-4|TRBJ2-5|-
TGTGCCAGCAGCGTTTGGGTCACAGCCCAAGAGACCCAGTACTTC
CASSVWVTAQETQYF
>TRBD2|TRBV25-1|TRBJ2-7|-
TGTGCCAGCAGTGAGGGACTAGAAATCTACGAGCAGTACTTC
CASSEGLEIYEQYF
>TRBD1|TRBV10-1|TRBJ1-3|-
TGCGCCAGCAGTGACCTCGGGACAGGGGGCTTCAGCTCTGGAAACACCATATATTTT
CASSDLGTGGFSSGNTIYF
>-|TRBV28|TRBJ1-5|-
TGTGCCAGCAGTTTGCCCATAAGTAGCAATCAGCCCCAGCATTTT
CASSLPISSNQPQHF
>-|TRBV5-1|TRBJ1-1|-
TGCGCCAGCAGCTTGGAGGTGGGGGAAACTGAAGCTTTCTTT
CASSLEVGETEAFF
>-|TRBV5-1|TRBJ2-7|-
TGCGCCAGCAGCTTGGGGGACCGTTCCTACGAGCAGTACTTC
CASSLGDRSYEQYF
>TRBD1|TRBV7-2|TRBJ1-5|once
TGTGCCAGCAGCTTAGACAGGGGGAATGCCCAGCATTTT
CASSLDRGNAQHF
>-|TRBV20-1|TRBJ2-6|-
TGCAGTGCTCGACAGGCCAACGTCCTGACTTTC
CSARQANVLTF
>TRBD2|TRBV28|TRBJ2-7|-
TGTGCCAGCAGTTTAGCGGGAGAAAACTACGAGCAGTACTTC
CASSLAGENYEQYF
>TRBD1|TRBV6-5|TRBJ1-1|-
TGTGCCAGCAGTTACGATATGGGGACAGGGTTTGAAGCTTTCTTT
CASSYDMGTGFEAFF
>TRBD2|TRBV9|TRBJ2-2|-
TGTGCCAGCAGCGCCCCGTCTAGCGGGAGGGACACCGGGGAGCTGTTTTTT
CASSAPSSGRDTGELFF
>TRBD1|TRBV7-9|TRBJ1-2|-
TGTGCCAGCAGCCGAAGTCCCGGGACAGGGGGGAACTATGGCTACACCTTC
CASSRSPGTGGNYGYTF
>-|TRBV25-1|TRBJ1-2|-
TGTGCCAGCAGTGAATCGCTTGGCTACACCTTC
CASSESLGYTF
>TRBD2|TRBV5-1|TRBJ2-1|-
TGCGCCAGCAGCTGGGCCGGGACTAGTTACAATGAGCAGTTCTTC
CASSWAGTSYNEQFF
>TRBD2|TRBV7-9|TRBJ2-5|-
TGTGCCAGCAGCCTAGCGGGAGTCGTCCAAGAGACCCAGTACTTC
CASSLAGVVQETQYF
>-|TRBV29-1|TRBJ2-7|-
TGCAGTGTGACTCCGGGAGTGGTTTGGAACGAGCAGTACTTC
CSVTPGVVWNEQYF
>TRBD1|TRBV2|TRBJ1-5|-
TGTGCCAGCAGTGAAGAGGTGGCAGGGGGGCAGCCCCAGCATTTT
CASSEEVAGGQPQHF
>TRBD2|TRBV19|TRBJ2-1|once
TGTGCCAGTAGTACCGCTGGACTAGCGGGAGGACGAAATGAGCAGTTCTTC
CASSTAGLAGGRNEQFF
>-|TRBV28|TRBJ1-5|-
TGTGCAGCACGGACGGGGGCCAATCAGCCCCAGCATTTT
CAARTGANQPQHF
>-|TRBV5-5|TRBJ1-1|once
TGTGCCAGCAGCTTGGGACCGACTGAAGCTTTCTTT
CASSLGPTEAFF
>TRBD2|TRBV7-8|TRBJ2-1|-
TGTGCCAGCAGCTTAGCTGGCCTAGCGGAGGCCTACAATGAGCAGTTCTTC
CASSLAGLAEAYNEQFF
>TRBD1|TRBV28|TRBJ1-5|-
TGTGCCAGCAGTTTATGGACAGGGGACGGGCAGCCCCAGCATTTT
CASSLWTGDGQPQHF
>-|TRBV19|TRBJ2-1|-
TGTGCCAGTAGTATACTCGGCGGAGCCGACAATGAGCAGTTCTTC
CASSILGGADNEQFF
>-|TRBV6-6|TRBJ1-4|-
TGTGCCAGCAGCTCTAGGGTAGAGGAAAAACTGTTTTTT
CASSSRVEEKLFF
>TRBD1|TRBV7-9|TRBJ2-2|-
TGTGCCAGCACCTTCCCGGGACAGGGGGTCTCCGGGGAGCTGTTTTTT
CASTFPGQGVSGELFF
>TRBD2|TRBV5-1|TRBJ2-5|-
TGCGCCAGCAGCCAGAAGGGGACTAGCGGGAAAGAGACCCAGTACTTC
CASSQKGTSGKETQYF
>TRBD1|TRBV25-1|TRBJ1-2|-
TGTGCCAGCAGTGACCAGGACAGGGGGTACACCTTC
CASSDQDRGYTF
>-|TRBV18|TRBJ2-7|-
TGTGCCAGCTCACCACTAAGAGTCGGGGGAAATACCTACGAGCAGTACTTC
CASSPLRVGGNTYEQYF
>TRBD1|TRBV27|TRBJ1-4|-
TGTGCCAGCAGTCCGCCGCACAGGACAGGGCGCCTTAATGAAAAACTGTTTTTT
CASSPPHRTGRLNEKLFF
>-|TRBV4-2|TRBJ2-7|-
TGTGCCAGCAGCCAAGATTCGGGGGCAGGGGCGTACGAGCAGTACTTC
CASSQDSGAGAYEQYF
>-|TRBV6-5|TRBJ2-7|-
TGTGCCAGCAGTTCTACTACAGGGGAGCAGTACTTC
CASSSTTGEQYF
>-|TRBV19|TRBJ1-5|-
TGTGCCAGTAGTATAAGGGCGGGACCCTCGAGCAATCAGCCCCAGCATTTT
CASSIRAGPSSNQPQHF
>-|TRBV7-9|TRBJ2-7|-
TGTGCCAGCAGCTTAGGGGACGGTTCACTAGTTTGGGACGCTGGCGAGCAGTACTTC
CASSLGDGSLVWDAGEQYF